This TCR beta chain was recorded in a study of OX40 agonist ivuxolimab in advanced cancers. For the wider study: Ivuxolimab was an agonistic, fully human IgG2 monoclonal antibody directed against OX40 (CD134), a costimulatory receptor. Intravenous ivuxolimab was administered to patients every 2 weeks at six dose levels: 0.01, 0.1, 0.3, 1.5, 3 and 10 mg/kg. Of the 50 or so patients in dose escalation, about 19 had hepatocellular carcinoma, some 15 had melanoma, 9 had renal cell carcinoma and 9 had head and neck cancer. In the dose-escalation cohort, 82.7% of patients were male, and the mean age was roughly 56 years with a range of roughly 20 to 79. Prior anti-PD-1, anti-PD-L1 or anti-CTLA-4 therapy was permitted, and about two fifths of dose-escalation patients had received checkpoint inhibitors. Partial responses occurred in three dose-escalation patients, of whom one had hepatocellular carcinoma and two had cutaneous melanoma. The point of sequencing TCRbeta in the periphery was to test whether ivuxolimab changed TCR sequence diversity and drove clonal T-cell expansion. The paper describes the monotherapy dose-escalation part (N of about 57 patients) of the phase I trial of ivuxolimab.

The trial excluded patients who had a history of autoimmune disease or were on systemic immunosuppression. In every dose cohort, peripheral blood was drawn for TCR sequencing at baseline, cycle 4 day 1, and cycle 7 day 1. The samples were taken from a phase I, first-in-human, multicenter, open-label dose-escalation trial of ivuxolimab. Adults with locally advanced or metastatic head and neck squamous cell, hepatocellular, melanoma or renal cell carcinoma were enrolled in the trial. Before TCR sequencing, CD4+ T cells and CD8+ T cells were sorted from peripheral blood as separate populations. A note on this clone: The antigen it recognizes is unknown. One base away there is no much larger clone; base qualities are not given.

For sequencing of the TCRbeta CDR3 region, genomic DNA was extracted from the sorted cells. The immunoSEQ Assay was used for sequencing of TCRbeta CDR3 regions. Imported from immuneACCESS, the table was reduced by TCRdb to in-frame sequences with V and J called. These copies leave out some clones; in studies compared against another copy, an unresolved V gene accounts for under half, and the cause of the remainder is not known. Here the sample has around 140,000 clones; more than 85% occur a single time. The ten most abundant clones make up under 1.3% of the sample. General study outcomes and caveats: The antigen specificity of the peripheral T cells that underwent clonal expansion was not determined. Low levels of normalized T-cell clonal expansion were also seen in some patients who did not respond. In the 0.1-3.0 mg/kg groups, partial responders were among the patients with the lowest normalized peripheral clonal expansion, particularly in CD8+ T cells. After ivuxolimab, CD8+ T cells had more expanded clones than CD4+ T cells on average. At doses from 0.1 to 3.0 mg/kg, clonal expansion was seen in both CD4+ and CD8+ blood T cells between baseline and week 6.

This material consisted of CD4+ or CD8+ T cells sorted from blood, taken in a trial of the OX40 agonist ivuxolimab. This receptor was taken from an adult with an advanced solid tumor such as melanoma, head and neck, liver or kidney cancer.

CDR3 reads: CASSANRAGELFF. The DNA is TGCGCCAGCAGTGCCAACAGGGCCGGGGAGCTGTTTTTT. The receptor chain draws on TRBV10-1 and TRBJ2-2; a tentative D match to TRBD1 spans 6 bases. CDR1 WNHNN and CDR2 SYGVQD are derived from the germline V gene (reference sequence). From the cysteine through the phenylalanine, the CDR3 covers 13 amino acids. Just CDR3 DNA is preserved here, 39 bases in frame from base 1. The junction carries 9 bases between V and J, which are trimmed by 4 bases and 6 bases respectively.